This T cell receptor beta chain appears in the sequencing data of a study of T cells after yellow fever vaccination. TCRdb re-called the 5' RACE reads with MiXCR, one entry per CDR3 protein. This table has 300,000 to 350,000 distinct CDR3 sequences, 9.5% to 12% appearing once. This clonotype was found many times. The germline gives CDR1 DFQATT, CDR2 SNEGSKA (reference sequence). Trimming removed 3 bases at V and 8 bases at J, with 4 bases between. This CDR3 has 10 residues. This specimen consisted of CD4+ T cells sorted from PBMCs, obtained 45 days after the yellow fever booster vaccination. The chain employs TRBV20-1 and TRBJ1-4; D is undetermined. This TCR came from a man younger than 35 who received the YFV17D yellow fever vaccine. CDR3 sequence (DNA): TGCAGTGCTAGCCGAGAAAAACTGTTTTTT. As protein: CSASREKLFF.